This section outlines one TCR beta chain sequence together with its context. V shed 5 bases, J shed 5 bases, and the junction held 7 bases outside the gene matches. Germline loops: CDR1 SQVTM, CDR2 ANQGSEA. CDR3 length: 13 amino acids. The data derive from a study of shared clonotypes between healthy human individuals. This table comes from immunoSEQ multiplex PCR, and its TCRdb copy is limited to in-frame clones, with some not included. The data contain about 580,000 clones, roughly 98% of them seen just once; the ten biggest clones take up less than 0.35%. Positively selected for CCR7, the CD45RO-negative cells used as naive CD8 cells excluded terminally differentiated effector memory CD45RA+ cells.

The specimen was naive CD8+ T cells sorted from blood. The clonotype was recovered from a man aged 25 to 45 in good health. The genes are TRBV29-1 and TRBJ2-3; 7 nucleotides align to TRBD2. This CDR3 is CSVPRERKDTQYF. CDR3 nucleotide sequence: TGCAGCGTTCCGCGGGAGAGAAAAGATACGCAGTATTTT.